These 30 T cell receptor beta chains were all obtained from the same sample, sequenced in a study of T cells in Graves' hyperthyroidism and ophthalmopathy. RNA transcripts provided the source from which TCR beta CDR3 regions were amplified. HTBI primers were the set used in a first-round RT-PCR of the TCR CDR3. TCRdb reprocessed the multiplex PCR reads with MiXCR, giving one entry per CDR3 protein. This sample has approximately 600,000 distinct CDR3 sequences; 15% to 20% occur once, and the top ten carry approximately 3.8%. Sequencing was done on a sample of blood. These TCRs come from a woman in her twenties or thirties with Graves' hyperthyroidism.

This clonotype came up a few times. V and J are TRBV30 and TRBJ2-1; tentatively, D is TRBD1 or TRBD2 (5 bases each). The CDR3 is 14 residues long. Germline V lookup: CDR1 GTSNPN, CDR2 SVGIG (reference sequence). The V and J ends lost 3 bases and 9 bases respectively, with 18 bases between them. CDR3 residues: CAWRTPGLSGEQFF. The DNA for the CDR3 is TGTGCCTGGAGGACCCCGGGGCTTTCTGGTGAGCAGTTCTTC.

In its sample, this clonotype was seen many times. V gene TRBV11-2 combines with J gene TRBJ2-5; maybe TRBD2 (6 bases). Trimming stripped 1 base from V and 5 bases from J, with 11 bases between. The germline gives CDR1 SGHAT, CDR2 FQNNGV. The CDR3 extends over 14 amino acids. The CDR3 DNA follows: TGTGCCAGCAGCTTAGCGGGAGAACCCGAGACCCAGTACTTC. Amino acids: CASSLAGEPETQYF. The full variable domain, rest sourced from reference TRBV11-2 and TRBJ2-5, is EAGVAQSPRYKIIEKRQSVAFWCNPISGHATLYWYQQILGQGPKLLIQFQNNGVVDDSQLPKDRFSAERLKGVDSTLKIQPAKLEDSAVYLCASSLAGEPETQYFGPGTRLLVL.

This clonotype was counted between two and nine times. The junction and the germline gene differ at one end; a read error may be behind it. CDR3 protein: CASSLIPNNGQFF. DNA for the CDR3: TGTGCCAGCAGCTTAATACCAAACAATGGGCAGTTCTTC. V usage is TRBV7-2 and J usage is TRBJ2-1; D not certain. Per the germline V gene, CDR1 is SGHTA and CDR2 is FQGNSA. The CDR3 is 13 amino acids. The entire variable domain, with the rest obtained from reference TRBV7-2 and TRBJ2-1, is as follows: GAGVSQSPSNKVTEKGKDVELRCDPISGHTALYWYRQSLGQGLEFLIYFQGNSAPDKSGLPSDRFSAERTGGSVSTLTIQRTQQEDSAVYLCASSLIPNNGQFFGPGTRLTVL.

This sequence joins TRBV5-1 and TRBJ2-5; 8 nucleotides line up with TRBD2. The germline CDR1 and CDR2 sequences are SGHRS and YFSETQ. This CDR3 comprises 16 residues. The V segment lost 4 bases and the J segment 5 bases; nucleotides outside the gene matches: 13. The CDR3 spells CASSLRAGAERETQYF. CDR3 DNA: TGCGCCAGCAGCCTTCGAGCGGGAGCGGAACGGGAGACCCAGTACTTC. Together with reference TRBV5-1 and TRBJ2-5, the CDR3 gives the full variable domain: KAGVTQTPRYLIKTRGQQVTLSCSPISGHRSVSWYQQTPGQGLQFLFEYFSETQRNKGNFPGRFSGRQFSNSRSEMNVSTLELGDSALYLCASSLRAGAERETQYFGPGTRLLVL.

Many counts were recorded for this clonotype. The gene calls are TRBV2 and TRBJ1-1; D unresolved. Germline values: CDR1 SNHLY, CDR2 FYNNEI. Trimming removed 4 bases at V and 3 bases at J, with 9 bases between. The CDR3 is 13 amino acids. The CDR3 protein is CASSVGRDTEAFF. The DNA for the CDR3 is TGTGCCAGCAGTGTGGGGAGGGACACTGAAGCTTTCTTT. Supplemented by reference TRBV2 and TRBJ1-1, the full variable domain reads EPEVTQTPSHQVTQMGQEVILRCVPISNHLYFYWYRQILGQKVEFLVSFYNNEISEKSEIFDDQFSVERPDGSNFTLKIRSTKLEDSAMYFCASSVGRDTEAFFGQGTRLTVV.

This clonotype was observed many times. V usage is TRBV6-1 and J usage is TRBJ1-1; possible D gene TRBD1, 6 bases. This CDR3 has 14 residues. V shed 6 bases and J shed 4 bases, with 15 bases lying between them. Germline V gene sequence: CDR1 MNHNS, CDR2 SASEGT. CDR3 DNA: TGTGCCAGCAGAGTTAGGGGGGACGGCACTGAAGCTTTCTTT. Protein: CASRVRGDGTEAFF.

The chain carries TRBV20-1 and TRBJ2-7, with unresolved D. This CDR3 comprises 13 residues. Germline loops: CDR1 DFQATT, CDR2 SNEGSKA (reference sequence). V gave up 5 bases and J gave up 1 base, with 12 bases separating them. The CDR3 region is CSARPLQSYEQYF. The CDR3 bases are TGCAGTGCTCGTCCCCTGCAGTCCTACGAGCAGTACTTC.

The sample holds many counts of this clonotype. J is TRBJ2-3 and V is TRBV6-1, with a tentative D call TRBD2 (5 bases). Germline CDR1 reads MNHNS; CDR2 reads SASEGT. V was trimmed by 4 bases and J by 2 bases, leaving 10 bases between them. The CDR3 has 14 residues. The CDR3 protein is CASSVARFTDTQYF. CDR3 nucleotide sequence: TGTGCCAGCAGTGTAGCGAGGTTCACAGATACGCAGTATTTT.

In DNA form, the CDR3 reads TGTGCCAGCAGCCAAAGCGGGGGCAGGGTGGGTTTTGGGGCCAACGTCCTGACTTTC. Its translation: CASSQSGGRVGFGANVLTF. The V and J genes are TRBV3-1 and TRBJ2-6; TRBD2 matches 8 bases. J lost 3 bases, V lost 2 bases, and 12 bases had no gene match. The CDR3 spans 19 residues. CDR1 and CDR2 from the germline V gene are LGHDT and YNNKEL (reference sequence).

This clonotype has a count of ten or more. The chain recombines TRBV12-3 or TRBV12-4 with TRBJ1-5; D perhaps matches TRBD1 (6 bases). This CDR3 is built from 14 residues. Trimming took off 8 bases at V and 7 bases at J, with 18 bases between the two ends. CDR3 sequence reads: CASALRGAGQPQHF. The CDR3 nucleotides are TGTGCCAGCGCCTTGAGGGGGGCAGGACAGCCCCAGCATTTT.

The chain carries TRBV10-2 and TRBJ2-7; no clear D gene. CDR3 size: 12 residues. From germline, CDR1 is WSHSY and CDR2 SAAADI. The V end was cut by 7 bases, the J end by 3 bases, with 10 bases between. CDR3 in amino acids: CASTSLNYEQYF. CDR3 nucleotides: TGCGCCAGCACCTCGTTAAACTACGAGCAGTACTTC.

This chain links TRBV7-9 with TRBJ2-7; possibly TRBD2 for D (7 bases). Germline V gene lookup returns CDR1 SEHNR and CDR2 FQNEAQ (reference sequence). This CDR3 has 16 residues. V was cut by 5 bases and J by 6 bases, with 23 bases left in between. For the CDR3, the DNA is TGTGCCAGCAGCCAATTCGAGGGGGGGGGGGGGAGCGAGCAGTACTTC. Translated: CASSQFEGGGGSEQYF.

This clonotype has a count of ten or more. The rearrangement uses TRBV7-9 and TRBJ2-3; 7 positions agree with TRBD2. The V gene's germline CDR1 is SEHNR and CDR2 FQNEAQ (reference sequence). This CDR3 contains 15 residues. V shed 3 bases and J 5 bases; nucleotides not matched to a gene: 8. The CDR3 sequence: CASSFVSGAVDTQYF. In nucleotides, the CDR3 is TGTGCCAGCAGCTTCGTAAGCGGGGCCGTAGATACGCAGTATTTT.

This clonotype has a count of ten or more. The chain couples TRBV7-8 to TRBJ1-5, with D possibly being TRBD1 (6 bases). Per the germline V gene, CDR1 is SGHVS and CDR2 is FQNEAQ. Trimming stripped 2 bases from V and 5 bases from J, with 16 bases between. CDR3 length: 16 residues. The CDR3 protein is CASSLNRAGDDQPQHF. CDR3 bases: TGTGCCAGCAGCTTAAATAGGGCAGGGGACGATCAGCCCCAGCATTTT. The entire variable domain, with the rest obtained from reference TRBV7-8 and TRBJ1-5, is as follows: GAGVSQSPRYKVAKRGQDVALRCDPISGHVSLFWYQQALGQGPEFLTYFQNEAQLDKSGLPSDRFFAERPEGSVSTLKIQRTQQEDSAVYLCASSLNRAGDDQPQHFGDGTRLSIL.

Points on this clonotype: A much bigger clone sits one base away, suggesting this may be a read error. J is TRBJ2-5 and V is TRBV29-1; 7 bases fit TRBD1. CDR3 length: 14 amino acids. CDR1 is SQVTM, CDR2 ANQGSEA, per germline. The CDR3 loop reads CGAMDRRPQETQYF. CDR3 nucleotide sequence: TGCGGCGCGATGGACAGGCGGCCCCAAGAGACCCAGTACTTC.

This clonotype was observed a handful of times. CDR3 region: CASSRAGDQPQHF. The CDR3 DNA is TGTGCCAGCTCACGGGCAGGGGATCAGCCCCAGCATTTT. The chain has TRBV18 and TRBJ1-5; weak D call: TRBD1 (6 bases). Trimming stripped 4 bases from V and 5 bases from J, with 9 bases between. This CDR3 spans 13 amino acids. CDR1 and CDR2 (germline): KGHSH, LQKENI.

In this sample, this clonotype turned up many times. This chain uses TRBV2 with TRBJ2-7; 10 bases agree with TRBD2. This CDR3 region has 17 residues. V lost 6 bases and J lost 4; bases outside the gene matches: 15. Germline lookup yields CDR1 SNHLY and CDR2 FYNNEI. The CDR3 bases are TGTGCCAGCAGCGCGCTCCCAGCGGGAGGGCCTCGGTACGAGCAGTACTTC. Protein: CASSALPAGGPRYEQYF. Drawing the rest from reference TRBV2 and TRBJ2-7, the complete variable domain is EPEVTQTPSHQVTQMGQEVILRCVPISNHLYFYWYRQILGQKVEFLVSFYNNEISEKSEIFDDQFSVERPDGSNFTLKIRSTKLEDSAMYFCASSALPAGGPRYEQYFGPGTRLTVT.

This clonotype came up a few times. The chain has TRBV15 and TRBJ1-2; D is unclear. In germline, CDR1 is LNHNV, CDR2 YYDKDF (reference sequence). This CDR3 region has 14 residues. The V gene lost 8 bases and the J gene lost 2 bases, with 15 bases spanning the gap. This CDR3 reads CATALDGGNYGYTF. DNA for the CDR3: TGTGCCACCGCACTAGACGGCGGAAACTATGGCTACACCTTC.

This clonotype was counted ten times or more. This rearrangement joins TRBV7-9 to TRBJ2-1; TRBD2 agrees at 13 bases. This CDR3 comprises 15 residues. V shed 5 bases and J 9 bases; nucleotides not matched to a gene: 7. Germline lookup yields CDR1 SEHNR and CDR2 FQNEAQ (reference sequence). The CDR3 region has the DNA TGTGCCAGCAGCCAAACTAGCGGGAGGGCCGGTGAGCAGTTCTTC. As protein: CASSQTSGRAGEQFF.

This clonotype was counted ten times or more. The V call is TRBV27, the J call TRBJ2-1; 7 positions match TRBD2. The CDR3 sequence is 16 residues long. The V and J ends lost 5 bases and 1 base, in that order; junction bases with no gene match: 8. CDR1 and CDR2 (germline): MNHEY, SMNVEV (reference sequence). The CDR3 sequence is CASSVAAGVSYNEQFF. The CDR3 DNA follows: TGTGCCAGCAGTGTAGCGGCGGGAGTGTCCTACAATGAGCAGTTCTTC.

This clonotype has a count of ten or more. The chain is built from TRBV10-2 and TRBJ2-7; D not resolved. Trimming pared 0 bases from V and 4 bases from J, leaving 16 bases between. The germline V gene encodes CDR1 WSHSY and CDR2 SAAADI. The CDR3 loop spans 16 amino acids. The CDR3 DNA reads TGCGCCAGCAGTGAGTCCACAATTAACTTGAATTACGAGCAGTACTTC. Amino acids: CASSESTINLNYEQYF.

V and J are TRBV30 and TRBJ2-2; tentatively, D is TRBD2 (5 bases). The CDR3 contains 11 residues. V lost 6 bases to trimming and J lost 6 bases, with 8 bases between them. Per the germline V gene, CDR1 is GTSNPN and CDR2 is SVGIG (reference sequence). The CDR3 reads CACRTAGELFF. CDR3 nucleotides: TGTGCCTGCAGGACTGCCGGGGAGCTGTTTTTT.

This chain connects TRBV18 to TRBJ1-3; D perhaps matches TRBD1 (6 bases). V was cut by 5 bases and J by 4 bases, with 9 bases left in between. Germline-derived CDR1 and CDR2 are KGHSH and LQKENI. The CDR3 is 13 amino acids. The chain's CDR3 is CASSGGPGNTIYF. CDR3 nucleotide sequence: TGTGCCAGCTCAGGGGGGCCCGGAAACACCATATATTTT.

As for this clonotype: An end of the junction does not agree with germline; a read error may underlie this. The rearrangement joins TRBV29-1 to TRBJ2-3; 9 bases line up with TRBD1. CDR3 length: 14 amino acids. Germline V gene sequence: CDR1 SQVTM, CDR2 ANQGSEA. CDR3 in DNA: TGCAGCGTGGAAGGACAGGGGATTCCAGATACGCAGTATTTT. Translating gives CSVEGQGIPDTQYF.

The genes are TRBV19 and TRBJ1-1, with D uncertain. The CDR3 is 15 amino acids. The germline gives CDR1 LNHDA, CDR2 SQIVND (reference sequence). V lost 6 bases and J lost 5, with 19 bases in between. CDR3: CASRGLTALGTEAFF. DNA of the CDR3: TGTGCCAGTAGGGGATTAACAGCGCTTGGGACTGAAGCTTTCTTT.

This clonotype was seen ten or more times. V and J are TRBV15 and TRBJ2-5; D gene ambiguous. The CDR3 extends over 12 amino acids. The germline V and J ends were trimmed by 3 bases and 0 bases, with 2 bases remaining between them. CDR1 and CDR2 from the germline V gene are LNHNV and YYDKDF (reference sequence). CDR3 region: CATSRYQETQYF. CDR3 DNA sequence: TGTGCCACCAGCAGGTACCAAGAGACCCAGTACTTC.

This clonotype has a count of ten or more. The V call is TRBV5-5, the J call TRBJ2-7, with D possibly matching TRBD2 (5 bases). The CDR3 runs to 12 residues. V lost 2 bases to trimming and J lost 7 bases, with 10 bases between them. Per germline, CDR1 SGHKS and CDR2 YYEKEE (reference sequence). The CDR3 protein is CASSFTGEEQYF. The CDR3 DNA is TGTGCCAGCAGCTTCACCGGGGAAGAGCAGTACTTC.

The J gene is TRBJ2-3, the V gene TRBV11-2, with D perhaps matching TRBD1 (5 bases). Germline CDR1 is SGHAT and CDR2 is FQNNGV. Trimming left V 8 bases short and J 7 bases short, with 19 bases between. CDR3 length: 14 residues. The CDR3 DNA is TGTGCCAGCCTGGGGCAGAAGACGAAGAATACGCAGTATTTT. Amino acids: CASLGQKTKNTQYF.

In this sample, this clonotype turned up a few times. The chain carries TRBV19 and TRBJ1-3, with a weak D call TRBD1 (5 bases). This CDR3 has 14 amino acids. CDR1 is LNHDA, CDR2 SQIVND, per germline (reference sequence). The V and J ends lost 10 bases and 0 bases respectively, with 13 bases between them. CDR3 nucleotides: TGTGCCACCTTACAGGCACGCTCTGGAAACACCATATATTTT. Translating gives CATLQARSGNTIYF.

This sequence joins TRBV27 and TRBJ1-2; D may be TRBD1 (5 bases). The germline gives CDR1 MNHEY, CDR2 SMNVEV (reference sequence). CDR3 size: 13 residues. Trimming pared 1 base from V and 6 bases from J, leaving 9 bases between. The DNA for the CDR3 is TGTGCCAGCAGTTTATTAGTGGGGGATGGCTACACCTTC. It specifies CASSLLVGDGYTF.